This T cell receptor (beta chain) is from a study of T cell changes during pregnancy in multiple sclerosis (dated by TCRdb to between 2018 and 2021). About the study as a whole: The study examined how the T cell repertoire changed over the course of pregnancy in women with multiple sclerosis.

The library was prepared using the immunoSEQ multiplex PCR assay. Sourced from immuneACCESS, this table was stored by TCRdb with only in-frame sequences that have V and J called. A share of the clones is absent; for the studies checked, an unresolved V gene accounts for under half, and the remainder has no known explanation. Present in this sample are about 61,000 clones, approximately 86% of which were seen just once. The ten top clones hold less than 2% of the sample. This clone was counted once. Its target antigen remains unknown. Per-base qualities were not stored, and no clone one base away is much larger. The germline V end is reduced by 4 bases and the J end by 5 bases; junction bases left unmatched: 5. From the cysteine up to the phenylalanine, the CDR3 has a length of 13 residues. Just the 39-base CDR3 DNA is kept, in frame starting at base 1. CDR1 SGHDT and CDR2 YYEEEE were looked up in the germline V gene.

Sample: peripheral blood, taken in the first trimester of pregnancy. This TCR was recovered from a female donor with multiple sclerosis, enrolled in a pregnancy study. The sequence is built from TRBV5-6 and TRBJ2-7, with 8 bases aligning to TRBD1. The DNA reads as follows: TGTGCCAGCAGCCTCGTCAGGGGGCACGAGCAGTACTTC. Its coded protein is CASSLVRGHEQYF.